The 31 T cell receptor beta chains in this list originate from one sample, sequenced in a study of blood T cell repertoires in COVID-19. Generated by immunoSEQ multiplex PCR, the TCRdb table keeps only in-frame clones and is missing some. This sample has under 300,000 clones, with 75% to 95% found just once. Sequencing input: PBMCs or T cells enriched from blood (not recorded which). The receptors originated from a woman under 30 who had recovered from COVID-19.

The V and J genes are TRBV27 and TRBJ2-3; no definite D call. Trimming shortened V by 6 bases and J by 1 base, and 8 bases separated the two germline ends. The CDR3 is made up of 13 amino acids. Germline-derived CDR1 and CDR2 are MNHEY and SMNVEV (reference sequence). The CDR3 DNA sequence: TGTGCCAGCAGACAAAGTGGCACAGATACGCAGTATTTT. Residues: CASRQSGTDTQYF.

This clone was observed a single time. The chain uses TRBV7-8 and TRBJ2-6; 8 nucleotides align to TRBD1. Per germline, CDR1 SGHVS and CDR2 FQNEAQ. Losses at the gene ends were 5 bases for V and 0 bases for J; bases not matched to a gene: 9. The CDR3 length is 18 residues. CDR3 DNA: TGTGCCAGCAGCACAGCCGGGACAGGCGGCTCTGGGGCCAACGTCCTGACTTTC. This encodes CASSTAGTGGSGANVLTF.

The chain joins TRBV5-4 to TRBJ2-1, with 10 bases identical to TRBD2. V was clipped by 0 bases and J by 9 bases; unmatched bases: 9. This CDR3 comprises 16 residues. CDR1 is SGHNT, CDR2 YYREEE, per germline (reference sequence). In nucleotides, the CDR3 is TGTGCCAGCAGCTTGGCCTATAGCGGGGGGCCCCCTGAGCAGTTCTTC. This sequence encodes CASSLAYSGGPPEQFF.

This chain connects TRBV11-3 to TRBJ1-6, with D perhaps TRBD1 (5 bases). CDR3 length: 13 residues. Germline CDR1 SGHNT, CDR2 YENEEA. With 5 bases removed from V and 8 bases from J, the gap between germline ends came to 10 bases. The CDR3 DNA is TGTGCCAGCAGCCTCGGGGGGGATTCACCCCTCCACTTT. Protein product: CASSLGGDSPLHF.

The rearrangement links TRBV7-3 to TRBJ2-1, with 9 bases aligning to TRBD1. The CDR3 is 17 amino acids. Germline CDR1 SGHTA, CDR2 FQGTGA. Trimming at V came to 5 bases and at J to 6 bases, leaving 14 bases not matched to a gene. CDR3 DNA sequence: TGTGCCAGCAGCCTGTACTTAGGGGGACAGGGACGCAATGAGCAGTTCTTC. Translation gives CASSLYLGGQGRNEQFF.

The chain employs TRBV6-1 and TRBJ2-7; 7 bases fit TRBD2. The CDR3 runs to 20 residues. Germline CDR1 is MNHNS and CDR2 is SASEGT. J lost 6 bases, V lost 4 bases, and 27 bases had no gene match. The CDR3 DNA sequence: TGTGCCAGCAGTGCGGTCTGGGGCAGTAACCTCGGACTAGTATCGGTCGAGCAGTACTTC. This translates into CASSAVWGSNLGLVSVEQYF.

The chain joins TRBV9 to TRBJ2-3; TRBD2 aligns across 11 bases. Germline V gives CDR1 SGDLS, CDR2 YYNGEE. The CDR3 runs to 16 residues. Losses at the gene ends were 3 bases for V and 4 bases for J; bases not matched to a gene: 7. DNA for the CDR3: TGTGCCAGCAGCGAGATTAGCGGGGGGGTGGCAGATACGCAGTATTTT. As protein: CASSEISGGVADTQYF.

The chain employs TRBV29-1 and TRBJ1-1; D ambiguous. CDR1 and CDR2 (germline): SQVTM, ANQGSEA. The CDR3 spans 11 residues. V was pared by 6 bases and J by 5 bases, with 10 bases between. The CDR3 here is CSVSRGTEAFF. CDR3 nucleotide sequence: TGCAGCGTGTCACGGGGAACTGAAGCTTTCTTT.

The chain combines TRBV29-1 with TRBJ2-1, with 11 bases matching TRBD2. Trimming took 4 bases from V and 4 from J; bases not matched to a gene: 3. From germline, CDR1 is SQVTM and CDR2 ANQGSEA. The CDR3 has 14 amino acids. The CDR3 DNA reads as TGCAGCGTTGGAACTAGCGGGGGATACAATGAGCAGTTCTTC. Its translation is CSVGTSGGYNEQFF.

This clone has just one count. The V call is TRBV7-8, the J call TRBJ1-2; D remains unclear. With 2 bases removed from V and 4 bases from J, the gap between germline ends came to 14 bases. CDR1 is SGHVS, CDR2 FQNEAQ, per germline. The CDR3 runs to 15 residues. This chain's CDR3 is CASSLRRQRTYGYTF. Written as DNA, the CDR3 is TGTGCCAGCAGCTTAAGGAGGCAGAGAACCTATGGCTACACCTTC.

The rearrangement links TRBV5-8 to TRBJ2-1; no reliable D call. The ends were cut back, 4 bases at V and 4 bases at J, with 3 bases in the middle. In germline, CDR1 is SGHTS, CDR2 YDEGEE. The CDR3 runs to 11 residues. The chain's CDR3 is CASSRYNEQFF. For the CDR3, the DNA is TGTGCCAGCAGCCGTTACAATGAGCAGTTCTTC.

The genes are TRBV9 and TRBJ1-2; D is unresolved. Germline V CDR1 and CDR2: SGDLS, YYNGEE. The V end lost 4 bases, the J end lost 0 bases, and 4 bases lay between the germline ends. CDR3 size: 12 residues. The CDR3, as DNA: TGTGCCAGCAGCCCCACTAACTATGGCTACACCTTC. Protein: CASSPTNYGYTF. The full variable domain, in which reference TRBV9 and TRBJ1-2 provide the parts outside the CDR3, is DSGVTQTPKHLITATGQRVTLRCSPRSGDLSVYWYQQSLDQGLQFLIQYYNGEERAKGNILERFSAQQFPDLHSELNLSSLELGDSALYFCASSPTNYGYTFGSGTRLTVV.

J is TRBJ2-2 and V is TRBV10-3; perhaps TRBD1 as D (6 bases). This CDR3 is 16 amino acids long. Trimming shortened V by 6 bases and J by 0 bases, and 14 bases separated the two germline ends. The germline gives CDR1 ENHRY, CDR2 SYGVKD. The CDR3 loop reads CAIRRGTLANTGELFF. DNA of the CDR3: TGTGCCATCAGGAGGGGGACACTCGCGAACACCGGGGAGCTGTTTTTT.

V gene TRBV2 combines with J gene TRBJ1-6; D unresolved. V was pared by 6 bases and J by 8 bases, with 5 bases between. This CDR3 spans 11 amino acids. Germline V gives CDR1 SNHLY, CDR2 FYNNEI. The CDR3 nucleotides read TGTGCCAGCAGGTCGGATTCACCCCTCCACTTT. Encoded protein: CASRSDSPLHF.

The chain is built from TRBV4-2 and TRBJ2-5, with D perhaps TRBD2 (5 bases). The V and J ends lost 1 base and 4 bases respectively, with 22 bases between them. CDR3 length: 18 residues. Germline values: CDR1 LGHNA, CDR2 YNFKEQ. DNA for the CDR3: TGTGCCAGCAGCCAAGGGGGAATCAGCGGAATAGAGATAGAGACCCAGTACTTC. Residues: CASSQGGISGIEIETQYF.

The CDR3 sequence is CASSMGQGATNEKLFF. The CDR3 DNA reads TGCGCCAGCAGCATGGGACAGGGTGCAACTAATGAAAAACTGTTTTTT. The chain couples TRBV5-1 to TRBJ1-4; 9 bases fit TRBD1. This CDR3 has 16 residues. V lost 4 bases to trimming and J lost 0 bases; unmatched junction nucleotides: 4. The germline V gene has CDR1 SGHRS and CDR2 YFSETQ.

This chain joins TRBV9 and TRBJ1-2; a possible D gene is TRBD1 (6 bases). Germline V CDR1 and CDR2: SGDLS, YYNGEE. The CDR3 extends over 14 amino acids. Trimming shortened V by 0 bases and J by 7 bases, and 13 bases separated the two germline ends. The CDR3 bases are TGTGCCAGCAGCGTAGACAGGGCTTCAGGTGGCTACACCTTC. Amino acids: CASSVDRASGGYTF.

This chain joins TRBV14 and TRBJ1-2; D is possibly TRBD1 (6 bases). The V gene lost 5 bases and the J gene lost 6 bases, with 25 bases spanning the gap. The CDR3 sequence is 17 residues long. Germline V gene data show CDR1 as SGHDN and CDR2 as FVKESK. The CDR3 region is CASSSASRADSRDGYTF. CDR3 DNA sequence: TGTGCCAGCAGCTCAGCCTCACGGGCGGACAGTAGGGATGGCTACACCTTC.

The chain is built from TRBV24-1 and TRBJ1-2; D remains unclear. Germline V gene data show CDR1 as KGHDR and CDR2 as SFDVKD. Trimming stripped 3 bases from V and 2 bases from J, with 9 bases between. The CDR3 length is 14 residues. Here the CDR3 reads CATSDTTRNYGYTF. The DNA for the CDR3 is TGTGCCACCAGTGATACGACAAGGAACTATGGCTACACCTTC.

The V call is TRBV6-4, the J call TRBJ1-1; possibly TRBD1 for D (5 bases). CDR3 length: 13 amino acids. Germline CDR1 is MRHNA and CDR2 is SNTAGT. Trimming took 8 bases from V and 1 from J, leaving 11 bases between them. CDR3 residues: CASGRDWNTEAFF. Written as DNA, the CDR3 is TGTGCCAGCGGCAGGGACTGGAACACTGAAGCTTTCTTT.

The rearrangement joins TRBV4-1 to TRBJ2-1; TRBD2 matches at 10 bases. V shed 0 bases, J shed 7 bases, and the junction held 12 bases outside the gene matches. Germline V lookup: CDR1 MGHRA, CDR2 YSYEKL. There are 18 residues in the CDR3. Here the CDR3 DNA reads TGCGCCAGCAGCCAAGATTCGGTGGGGACTAGCGTGCGAAATGAGCAGTTCTTC. Amino acid sequence: CASSQDSVGTSVRNEQFF.

The chain has TRBV7-9 and TRBJ2-5; TRBD2 might be the D (5 bases). V lost 1 base and J 1 base, leaving 16 bases between the germline ends. The CDR3 runs to 17 residues. Germline lookup yields CDR1 SEHNR and CDR2 FQNEAQ (reference sequence). The CDR3 reads CASSLGSSGRLQETQYF. In DNA form, the CDR3 reads TGTGCCAGCAGCTTAGGGTCCAGCGGAAGGCTCCAAGAGACCCAGTACTTC. The full variable domain, completed using reference TRBV7-9 and TRBJ2-5, is DTGVSQNPRHKITKRGQNVTFRCDPISEHNRLYWYRQTLGQGPEFLTYFQNEAQLEKSRLLSDRFSAERPKGSFSTLEIQRTEQGDSAMYLCASSLGSSGRLQETQYFGPGTRLLVL.

The rearrangement joins TRBV24-1 to TRBJ2-1, with a weak D call TRBD2 (6 bases). CDR3 length: 18 residues. Between the trimmed V and J ends, which lost 5 bases and 1 base, there was a span of 20 bases. CDR1 is KGHDR, CDR2 SFDVKD, per germline. The chain's CDR3 is CATSGDNSGTYSYNEQFF. The CDR3, as DNA: TGTGCCACCAGTGGGGATAATAGCGGCACCTATTCCTACAATGAGCAGTTCTTC.

J is TRBJ1-1 and V is TRBV5-8; D not resolved. From germline, CDR1 is SGHTS and CDR2 YDEGEE. V was shortened by 4 bases and J by 4 bases, with 5 bases between the two germline ends. CDR3 size: 11 residues. The CDR3, as DNA: TGTGCCAGCAGCCGCGCCACTGAAGCTTTCTTT. Its protein product is CASSRATEAFF. The entire variable domain, with the rest obtained from reference TRBV5-8 and TRBJ1-1, is as follows: EAGVTQSPTHLIKTRGQQATLRCSPISGHTSVYWYQQALGLGLQFLLWYDEGEERNRGNFPPRFSGRQFPNYSSELNVNALELEDSALYLCASSRATEAFFGQGTRLTVV.

The genes are TRBV11-2 and TRBJ2-5; possibly TRBD2 for D (6 bases). The CDR3 runs to 14 residues. Germline V lookup: CDR1 SGHAT, CDR2 FQNNGV. Trimming left V 5 bases short and J 2 bases short, with 12 bases between. CDR3: CASSLFAGQETQYF. The CDR3 DNA follows: TGTGCCAGCAGCCTTTTTGCGGGGCAAGAGACCCAGTACTTC.

This chain joins TRBV12-3 or TRBV12-4 and TRBJ2-2, with no clear D. Trimming shortened V by 0 bases and J by 7 bases, and 6 bases separated the two germline ends. The CDR3 is 13 residues long. The CDR3, as DNA: TGTGCCAGCAGTTTAGCGCCGGGCGGGGAGCTGTTTTTT. It translates to CASSLAPGGELFF.

The V call is TRBV27, the J call TRBJ2-2; D may be TRBD2 (5 bases). V was pared by 7 bases and J by 7 bases, with 16 bases between. The germline V gene has CDR1 MNHEY and CDR2 SMNVEV (reference sequence). There are 14 residues in the CDR3. The CDR3: CASTAGAVGGELFF. CDR3 sequence (DNA): TGTGCCAGCACGGCCGGAGCGGTGGGCGGGGAGCTGTTTTTT.

The CDR3 sequence is CASSPPGGTGNTIYF. CDR3 nucleotide sequence: TGTGCCAGCAGCCCCCCCGGGGGGACTGGAAACACCATATATTTT. The chain combines TRBV25-1 with TRBJ1-3, with D perhaps matching TRBD1 (5 bases). Germline V gives CDR1 MGHDK, CDR2 SYGVNS. This CDR3 is built from 15 residues. Trimming cost V 6 bases and J 2 bases, with 14 bases left between them.

The chain carries TRBV28 and TRBJ2-7; 9 positions agree with TRBD1. V was pared by 5 bases and J by 1 base, with 6 bases of the junction left unmatched. The CDR3 is 15 residues long. Germline V gives CDR1 MDHEN, CDR2 SYDVKM. CDR3 nucleotides: TGTGCCAGCAGTACCTCGGACAGGGGTTCCTACGAGCAGTACTTC. Translated: CASSTSDRGSYEQYF.

V and J are TRBV4-1 and TRBJ2-5; possible D gene TRBD1, 5 bases. The CDR3 covers 15 residues. CDR1 is MGHRA and CDR2 is YSYEKL in the germline V gene. Deletions cut 4 bases from V and 3 bases from J, with 15 bases between. CDR3 DNA sequence: TGCGCCAGCAGCCGCACCAGGGTTATGGAAGAGACCCAGTACTTC. Translation gives CASSRTRVMEETQYF.

The rearrangement uses TRBV10-3 and TRBJ2-7, with a possible D match to TRBD1 (6 bases). Trimming pared 6 bases from V and 2 bases from J, leaving 11 bases between. The CDR3 totals 13 residues. Looked up from germline, CDR1 is ENHRY and CDR2 is SYGVKD. The CDR3 protein is CAIRPDSAYEQYF. The CDR3 region has the DNA TGTGCCATCAGGCCGGACAGCGCCTACGAGCAGTACTTC.